Detailed here is one T cell receptor beta chain. Its antigen is still unknown. Though probably carrying unrecorded immune exposures, donors were nominally healthy at sampling. This sample is part of a study of cytomegalovirus exposure and HLA in healthy donors. This CDR3 has 17 residues. The J segment lost 0 bases and the V segment lost 10 bases, leaving 8 bases of the junction unmatched. Looked up from germline, CDR1 is SSHAT and CDR2 is FNYEAQ (reference sequence). PCR employed 60 Vbeta and 13 Jbeta primers. TCRdb's copy holds only in-frame clones and misses some; the assay was immunoSEQ multiplex PCR. The sample includes roughly 230,000 clones, 85% seen only once; the top ten take roughly 0.24%. Findings of the study overall: Specificity of a few CMV-associated chains for CMV antigens was verified in vitro. Per a later analysis, 16,951 TCR beta sequences showed association with HLA alleles at 0.05 false discovery rate.

The V and J genes are TRBV7-7 and TRBJ2-6; 11 nucleotides agree with TRBD2. The sequenced sample consisted of PBMCs. The sequence was obtained from a girl aged 2-10 years in good health and CMV-seronegative. CDR3 in amino acids: CATQPLAGGSGANVLTF. The DNA for the CDR3 is TGTGCCACCCAGCCTCTAGCGGGGGGCTCTGGGGCCAACGTCCTGACTTTC.